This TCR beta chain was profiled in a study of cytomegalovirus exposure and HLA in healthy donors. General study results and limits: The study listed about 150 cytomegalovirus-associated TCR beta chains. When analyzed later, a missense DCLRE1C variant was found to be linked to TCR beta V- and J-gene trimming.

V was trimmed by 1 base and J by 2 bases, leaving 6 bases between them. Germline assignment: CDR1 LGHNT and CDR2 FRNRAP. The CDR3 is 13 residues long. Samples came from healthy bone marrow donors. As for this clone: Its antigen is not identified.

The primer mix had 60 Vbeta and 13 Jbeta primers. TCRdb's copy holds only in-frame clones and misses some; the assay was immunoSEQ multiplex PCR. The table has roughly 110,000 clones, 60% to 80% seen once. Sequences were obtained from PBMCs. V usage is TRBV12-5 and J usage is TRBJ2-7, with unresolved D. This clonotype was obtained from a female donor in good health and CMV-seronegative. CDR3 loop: CASGLGAAYEQYF. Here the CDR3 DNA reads TGTGCTAGTGGTTTGGGCGCCGCCTACGAGCAGTACTTC.